This TCR beta chain stems from a study of blood T cell repertoires in COVID-19. Study information: COVID-19 samples, acute and convalescent, were from the United States, Italy and Spain.

Assay: immunoSEQ multiplex PCR; the TCRdb copy retains only in-frame clones and omits some. The repertoire holds over 75,000 clones, with about 80% as singletons. V shed 4 bases and J shed 2 bases, with 10 bases lying between them. Germline V gene lookup returns CDR1 KGHDR and CDR2 SFDVKD. The CDR3 is 14 residues long. The sequenced sample consisted of peripheral blood. The J gene is TRBJ1-2, the V gene TRBV24-1, with D possibly being TRBD1 (5 bases). This TCR was recovered from a woman in her 70s with acute or convalescent COVID-19. CDR3: CATSDMTENYGYTF. The CDR3 DNA is TGTGCCACCAGTGACATGACAGAAAACTATGGCTACACCTTC.